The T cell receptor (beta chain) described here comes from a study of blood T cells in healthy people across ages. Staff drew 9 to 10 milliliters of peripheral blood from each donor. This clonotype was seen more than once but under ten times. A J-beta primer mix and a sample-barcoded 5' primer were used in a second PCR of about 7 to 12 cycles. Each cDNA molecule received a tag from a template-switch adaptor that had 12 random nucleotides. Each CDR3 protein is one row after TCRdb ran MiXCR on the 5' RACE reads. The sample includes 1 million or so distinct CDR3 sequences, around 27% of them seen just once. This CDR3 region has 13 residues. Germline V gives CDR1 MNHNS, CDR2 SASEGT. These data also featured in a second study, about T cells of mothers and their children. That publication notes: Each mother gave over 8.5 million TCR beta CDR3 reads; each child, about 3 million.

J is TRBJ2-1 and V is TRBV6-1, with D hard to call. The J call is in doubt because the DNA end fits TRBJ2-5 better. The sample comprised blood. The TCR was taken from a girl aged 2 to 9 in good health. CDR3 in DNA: TGTGCCAGCAATTTACAGTTGTGGGAGACCCAGTACTTC. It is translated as CASNLQLWETQYF.